The clone carrying this T cell receptor (beta chain) has just one count. Using immunoSEQ multiplex PCR, the repertoire was profiled, and TCRdb retains in-frame clones only, with some absent. The table shows around 250,000 clones, with about 80% occurring only once. CDR1 and CDR2 (germline): MGHDK, SYGVNS. This CDR3 comprises 15 residues. V was cut by 1 base and J by 5 bases, with 11 bases left in between. The sample belongs to a study of blood T cell repertoires in COVID-19. This TCR derives from a man in his fifties or sixties with active or convalescent COVID-19. The sample was peripheral blood. V gene TRBV25-1 combines with J gene TRBJ2-2, with D possibly being TRBD2 (5 bases). CDR3 region: CASSEFGIQTGELFF. The DNA for the CDR3 is TGTGCCAGCAGTGAATTCGGGATCCAAACCGGGGAGCTGTTTTTT. Complete variable domain (other parts from reference TRBV25-1 and TRBJ2-2): EADIYQTPRYLVIGTGKKITLECSQTMGHDKMYWYQQDPGMELHLIHYSYGVNSTEKGDLSSESTVSRIRTEHFPLTLESARPSHTSQYLCASSEFGIQTGELFFGEGSRLTVL.